The rows below give T cell receptor beta chains drawn from one sample of a study of PD-L1 blockade in urothelial cancer. The assay was immunoSEQ multiplex PCR, and TCRdb's table has in-frame clones only and misses some. The data show around 48,000 clones, with approximately 86% seen just once and about 10% held by the top ten. The sequences come from PBMCs, collected around atezolizumab (anti-PD-L1) treatment. Receptor source: a man in his sixties with urothelial cancer. Each CDR3 is given with its conserved first and last residue. D genes are given only for firm matches. For some rows the clone size is stated as once, few or many, or as a class when expanded; others skip it.

J gene: TRBJ1-2; clone size: .; V gene: TRBV4-1; D gene: TRBD1; CDR3 protein: CASSHLTGGANYGYTF; CDR3 DNA: TGCGCCAGCAGCCATCTGACAGGGGGCGCCAACTATGGCTACACCTTC
J gene: TRBJ2-1; clone size: .; V gene: TRBV6-5; D gene: .; CDR3 protein: CASSYSWGMDNEQFF; CDR3 DNA: TGTGCCAGCAGTTACTCGTGGGGCATGGACAATGAGCAGTTCTTC
J gene: TRBJ1-2; clone size: .; V gene: TRBV6-1; D gene: TRBD1; CDR3 protein: CASSGTGLNYGYTF; CDR3 DNA: TGTGCCAGCAGTGGGACAGGGCTTAACTATGGCTACACCTTC
J gene: TRBJ2-7; clone size: .; V gene: TRBV7-3; D gene: .; CDR3 protein: CASSSGVGEQYF; CDR3 DNA: TGTGCCAGCAGCTCAGGGGTCGGCGAGCAGTACTTC
J gene: TRBJ1-3; clone size: .; V gene: TRBV15; D gene: .; CDR3 protein: CATSRDRFGTNPGNTIYF; CDR3 DNA: TGTGCCACCAGCAGAGATCGCTTCGGGACAAACCCTGGAAACACCATATATTTT
J gene: TRBJ2-5; clone size: .; V gene: TRBV5-5; D gene: TRBD2; CDR3 protein: CASRDGLARETQYF; CDR3 DNA: TGTGCCAGCAGAGACGGACTAGCGAGGGAGACCCAGTACTTC
J gene: TRBJ1-5; clone size: few; V gene: TRBV9; D gene: TRBD1; CDR3 protein: CASSRQGGNQPQHF; CDR3 DNA: TGTGCCAGCAGCCGACAGGGGGGGAATCAGCCCCAGCATTTT
J gene: TRBJ1-1; clone size: once; V gene: TRBV9; D gene: TRBD1; CDR3 protein: CASSARQGSSTEAFF; CDR3 DNA: TGTGCCAGCAGCGCAAGACAGGGTAGTAGCACTGAAGCTTTCTTT
J gene: TRBJ2-7; clone size: .; V gene: TRBV7-2; D gene: .; CDR3 protein: CASSLLRGPYEQYF; CDR3 DNA: TGTGCCAGCAGCCTTCTCAGGGGACCCTACGAGCAGTACTTC
J gene: TRBJ2-2; clone size: few; V gene: TRBV7-2; D gene: .; CDR3 protein: CASNNYGTTQGGELFF; CDR3 DNA: TGTGCCAGCAACAATTATGGAACGACCCAGGGCGGGGAGCTGTTTTTT
J gene: TRBJ1-5; clone size: few; V gene: TRBV6-5; D gene: TRBD1; CDR3 protein: CASRPGQGRQPQHF; CDR3 DNA: TGTGCCAGCAGACCAGGACAGGGAAGACAGCCCCAGCATTTT
J gene: TRBJ2-1; clone size: .; V gene: TRBV7-8; D gene: .; CDR3 protein: CASSLSLYNEQFF; CDR3 DNA: TGTGCCAGCAGCTTATCCTTATACAATGAGCAGTTCTTC
J gene: TRBJ2-6; clone size: .; V gene: TRBV7-9; D gene: TRBD1; CDR3 protein: CASSPTNRGNYGANVLTF; CDR3 DNA: TGTGCCAGCAGCCCGACGAACAGGGGAAACTATGGGGCCAACGTCCTGACTTTC
J gene: TRBJ2-7; clone size: .; V gene: TRBV11-2; D gene: .; CDR3 protein: CASSLVARGEQYF; CDR3 DNA: TGTGCCAGCAGCTTAGTCGCGAGGGGGGAGCAGTACTTC
J gene: TRBJ2-7; clone size: .; V gene: TRBV6-5; D gene: TRBD2; CDR3 protein: CASSPSGGAREQYF; CDR3 DNA: TGTGCCAGCAGTCCTAGCGGGGGGGCAAGGGAGCAGTACTTC
J gene: TRBJ2-6; clone size: .; V gene: TRBV11-2; D gene: .; CDR3 protein: CASSLLPRVGANVLTF; CDR3 DNA: TGTGCCAGCAGCTTACTTCCCAGGGTTGGGGCCAACGTCCTGACTTTC
J gene: TRBJ2-5; clone size: .; V gene: TRBV9; D gene: TRBD2; CDR3 protein: CASSVAAPGLAGGDTQYF; CDR3 DNA: TGTGCCAGCAGCGTGGCCGCCCCGGGACTAGCGGGGGGTGACACCCAGTACTTC
J gene: TRBJ1-2; clone size: .; V gene: TRBV7-2; D gene: .; CDR3 protein: CASSFGRGYGYTF; CDR3 DNA: TGTGCCAGCAGCTTTGGCAGGGGCTATGGCTACACCTTC
J gene: TRBJ1-2; clone size: .; V gene: TRBV30; D gene: TRBD1; CDR3 protein: CAWRPTGAGYGYTF; CDR3 DNA: TGTGCCTGGAGACCTACAGGGGCTGGCTATGGCTACACCTTC
J gene: TRBJ2-7; clone size: .; V gene: TRBV4-2; D gene: TRBD2; CDR3 protein: CASSLGLAGAYEQYF; CDR3 DNA: TGTGCCAGCAGCCTCGGACTAGCGGGGGCCTACGAGCAGTACTTC
J gene: TRBJ1-3; clone size: .; V gene: TRBV11-2; D gene: .; CDR3 protein: CASGHVRFGNTIYF; CDR3 DNA: TGTGCCAGCGGCCACGTCCGATTCGGAAACACCATATATTTT
J gene: TRBJ1-2; clone size: .; V gene: TRBV27; D gene: TRBD1; CDR3 protein: CASSLTGGKGYTF; CDR3 DNA: TGTGCCAGCAGTTTAACAGGGGGGAAGGGCTACACCTTC
J gene: TRBJ2-1; clone size: once; V gene: TRBV9; D gene: .; CDR3 protein: CASSLTSSEQFF; CDR3 DNA: TGTGCCAGCAGCCTAACTAGTAGTGAGCAGTTCTTC
J gene: TRBJ1-5; clone size: .; V gene: TRBV5-1; D gene: TRBD1; CDR3 protein: CASRRDSQLGQPQHF; CDR3 DNA: TGCGCCAGCCGGCGGGACAGCCAGCTAGGTCAGCCCCAGCATTTT
J gene: TRBJ2-7; clone size: .; V gene: TRBV5-8; D gene: TRBD2; CDR3 protein: CASSLGTSGGLFSYEQYF; CDR3 DNA: TGTGCCAGCAGCTTGGGGACTAGCGGGGGCCTGTTCTCCTACGAGCAGTACTTC
J gene: TRBJ2-3; clone size: .; V gene: TRBV5-1; D gene: .; CDR3 protein: CASSYRKQDTQYF; CDR3 DNA: TGCGCCAGCAGCTACCGGAAACAGGATACGCAGTATTTT
J gene: TRBJ1-3; clone size: once; V gene: TRBV11-2; D gene: .; CDR3 protein: CASSLDGAPAVVGNTIYF; CDR3 DNA: TGTGCCAGCAGCTTAGATGGAGCACCCGCGGTTGTTGGAAACACCATATATTTT
J gene: TRBJ1-2; clone size: .; V gene: TRBV19; D gene: TRBD1; CDR3 protein: CASSMLRTGLYGYTF; CDR3 DNA: TGTGCCAGTAGTATGCTCCGGACAGGGCTCTATGGCTACACCTTC
J gene: TRBJ1-3; clone size: .; V gene: TRBV7-9; D gene: .; CDR3 protein: CASSSRRGSGNTIYF; CDR3 DNA: TGTGCCAGCAGCTCCCGCCGCGGGAGTGGAAACACCATATATTTT
J gene: TRBJ2-6; clone size: .; V gene: TRBV5-5; D gene: TRBD1; CDR3 protein: CASSLRTGGSGANVLTF; CDR3 DNA: TGTGCCAGCAGCTTGAGGACAGGGGGATCCGGGGCCAACGTCCTGACTTTC
J gene: TRBJ1-6; clone size: .; V gene: TRBV5-4; D gene: .; CDR3 protein: CASSLSSGDAYNSPLHF; CDR3 DNA: TGTGCCAGCAGCTTGAGTTCGGGGGACGCTTATAATTCACCCCTCCACTTT
J gene: TRBJ2-7; clone size: .; V gene: TRBV28; D gene: .; CDR3 protein: CASRPGVNYEQYF; CDR3 DNA: TGTGCCAGCCGCCCCGGGGTTAACTACGAGCAGTACTTC
J gene: TRBJ1-1; clone size: .; V gene: TRBV2; D gene: TRBD1; CDR3 protein: CASTSDRANTEAFF; CDR3 DNA: TGTGCCAGCACCTCGGACAGGGCGAACACTGAAGCTTTCTTT
J gene: TRBJ2-7; clone size: .; V gene: TRBV7-2; D gene: .; CDR3 protein: CASSLLGGPYEQYF; CDR3 DNA: TGTGCCAGCAGCTTATTGGGGGGACCCTACGAGCAGTACTTC
J gene: TRBJ2-5; clone size: .; V gene: TRBV11-3; D gene: .; CDR3 protein: CASSLGYRERETQYF; CDR3 DNA: TGTGCCAGCAGCTTAGGGTACAGGGAGCGGGAGACCCAGTACTTC
J gene: TRBJ1-2; clone size: .; V gene: TRBV7-2; D gene: TRBD1; CDR3 protein: CASSLVQGTANYGYTF; CDR3 DNA: TGTGCCAGCAGCTTAGTTCAAGGGACAGCGAACTATGGCTACACCTTC
J gene: TRBJ2-1; clone size: few; V gene: TRBV6-5; D gene: TRBD1; CDR3 protein: CASSYSRDRWNEQFF; CDR3 DNA: TGTGCCAGCAGTTACTCTCGGGACAGGTGGAATGAGCAGTTCTTC
J gene: TRBJ1-1; clone size: once; V gene: TRBV7-9; D gene: .; CDR3 protein: CASSLMVGAFEAFF; CDR3 DNA: TGTGCCAGCAGCTTGATGGTGGGAGCCTTTGAAGCTTTCTTT
J gene: TRBJ2-7; clone size: .; V gene: TRBV4-1; D gene: TRBD2; CDR3 protein: CASSSPSTGGTYEQYF; CDR3 DNA: TGCGCCAGCAGCTCTCCTTCCACCGGGGGGACCTACGAGCAGTACTTC
J gene: TRBJ2-5; clone size: .; V gene: TRBV5-5; D gene: .; CDR3 protein: CASSLQLAQETQYF; CDR3 DNA: TGTGCCAGCAGCTTGCAACTAGCCCAAGAGACCCAGTACTTC
J gene: TRBJ1-4; clone size: .; V gene: TRBV19; D gene: TRBD1; CDR3 protein: CASGDRGREKLFF; CDR3 DNA: TGTGCCAGCGGTGACAGGGGCCGCGAAAAACTGTTTTTT
J gene: TRBJ1-2; clone size: .; V gene: TRBV7-8; D gene: TRBD1; CDR3 protein: CASSWGDRNGYTF; CDR3 DNA: TGTGCCAGCAGCTGGGGGGACAGGAATGGCTACACCTTC
J gene: TRBJ2-5; clone size: .; V gene: TRBV9; D gene: .; CDR3 protein: CASSRAGATALETQYF; CDR3 DNA: TGTGCCAGCAGTCGAGCAGGGGCCACTGCCCTAGAGACCCAGTACTTC
J gene: TRBJ1-2; clone size: .; V gene: TRBV25-1; D gene: .; CDR3 protein: CASSEEGWSYGYTF; CDR3 DNA: TGTGCCAGCAGTGAAGAGGGTTGGAGCTATGGCTACACCTTC
J gene: TRBJ2-4; clone size: .; V gene: TRBV30; D gene: .; CDR3 protein: CAWRGGVGQIQYF; CDR3 DNA: TGTGCCTGGAGGGGGGGAGTGGGGCAAATTCAGTACTTC
J gene: TRBJ1-1; clone size: once; V gene: TRBV6-5; D gene: .; CDR3 protein: CASRTQEMNTEAFF; CDR3 DNA: TGTGCCAGCAGGACACAGGAGATGAACACTGAAGCTTTCTTT